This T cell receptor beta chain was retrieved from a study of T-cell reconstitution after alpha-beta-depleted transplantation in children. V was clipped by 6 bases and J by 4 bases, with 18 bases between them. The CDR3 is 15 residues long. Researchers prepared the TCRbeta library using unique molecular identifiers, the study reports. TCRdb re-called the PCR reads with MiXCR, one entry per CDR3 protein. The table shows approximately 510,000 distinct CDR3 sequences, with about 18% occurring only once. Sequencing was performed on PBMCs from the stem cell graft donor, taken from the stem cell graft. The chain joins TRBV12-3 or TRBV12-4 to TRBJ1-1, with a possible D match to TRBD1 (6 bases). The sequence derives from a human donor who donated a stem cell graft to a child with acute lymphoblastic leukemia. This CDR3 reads CASSLQGWRSTEAFF. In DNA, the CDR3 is TGTGCCAGCAGCCTACAGGGATGGAGGAGCACTGAAGCTTTCTTT.